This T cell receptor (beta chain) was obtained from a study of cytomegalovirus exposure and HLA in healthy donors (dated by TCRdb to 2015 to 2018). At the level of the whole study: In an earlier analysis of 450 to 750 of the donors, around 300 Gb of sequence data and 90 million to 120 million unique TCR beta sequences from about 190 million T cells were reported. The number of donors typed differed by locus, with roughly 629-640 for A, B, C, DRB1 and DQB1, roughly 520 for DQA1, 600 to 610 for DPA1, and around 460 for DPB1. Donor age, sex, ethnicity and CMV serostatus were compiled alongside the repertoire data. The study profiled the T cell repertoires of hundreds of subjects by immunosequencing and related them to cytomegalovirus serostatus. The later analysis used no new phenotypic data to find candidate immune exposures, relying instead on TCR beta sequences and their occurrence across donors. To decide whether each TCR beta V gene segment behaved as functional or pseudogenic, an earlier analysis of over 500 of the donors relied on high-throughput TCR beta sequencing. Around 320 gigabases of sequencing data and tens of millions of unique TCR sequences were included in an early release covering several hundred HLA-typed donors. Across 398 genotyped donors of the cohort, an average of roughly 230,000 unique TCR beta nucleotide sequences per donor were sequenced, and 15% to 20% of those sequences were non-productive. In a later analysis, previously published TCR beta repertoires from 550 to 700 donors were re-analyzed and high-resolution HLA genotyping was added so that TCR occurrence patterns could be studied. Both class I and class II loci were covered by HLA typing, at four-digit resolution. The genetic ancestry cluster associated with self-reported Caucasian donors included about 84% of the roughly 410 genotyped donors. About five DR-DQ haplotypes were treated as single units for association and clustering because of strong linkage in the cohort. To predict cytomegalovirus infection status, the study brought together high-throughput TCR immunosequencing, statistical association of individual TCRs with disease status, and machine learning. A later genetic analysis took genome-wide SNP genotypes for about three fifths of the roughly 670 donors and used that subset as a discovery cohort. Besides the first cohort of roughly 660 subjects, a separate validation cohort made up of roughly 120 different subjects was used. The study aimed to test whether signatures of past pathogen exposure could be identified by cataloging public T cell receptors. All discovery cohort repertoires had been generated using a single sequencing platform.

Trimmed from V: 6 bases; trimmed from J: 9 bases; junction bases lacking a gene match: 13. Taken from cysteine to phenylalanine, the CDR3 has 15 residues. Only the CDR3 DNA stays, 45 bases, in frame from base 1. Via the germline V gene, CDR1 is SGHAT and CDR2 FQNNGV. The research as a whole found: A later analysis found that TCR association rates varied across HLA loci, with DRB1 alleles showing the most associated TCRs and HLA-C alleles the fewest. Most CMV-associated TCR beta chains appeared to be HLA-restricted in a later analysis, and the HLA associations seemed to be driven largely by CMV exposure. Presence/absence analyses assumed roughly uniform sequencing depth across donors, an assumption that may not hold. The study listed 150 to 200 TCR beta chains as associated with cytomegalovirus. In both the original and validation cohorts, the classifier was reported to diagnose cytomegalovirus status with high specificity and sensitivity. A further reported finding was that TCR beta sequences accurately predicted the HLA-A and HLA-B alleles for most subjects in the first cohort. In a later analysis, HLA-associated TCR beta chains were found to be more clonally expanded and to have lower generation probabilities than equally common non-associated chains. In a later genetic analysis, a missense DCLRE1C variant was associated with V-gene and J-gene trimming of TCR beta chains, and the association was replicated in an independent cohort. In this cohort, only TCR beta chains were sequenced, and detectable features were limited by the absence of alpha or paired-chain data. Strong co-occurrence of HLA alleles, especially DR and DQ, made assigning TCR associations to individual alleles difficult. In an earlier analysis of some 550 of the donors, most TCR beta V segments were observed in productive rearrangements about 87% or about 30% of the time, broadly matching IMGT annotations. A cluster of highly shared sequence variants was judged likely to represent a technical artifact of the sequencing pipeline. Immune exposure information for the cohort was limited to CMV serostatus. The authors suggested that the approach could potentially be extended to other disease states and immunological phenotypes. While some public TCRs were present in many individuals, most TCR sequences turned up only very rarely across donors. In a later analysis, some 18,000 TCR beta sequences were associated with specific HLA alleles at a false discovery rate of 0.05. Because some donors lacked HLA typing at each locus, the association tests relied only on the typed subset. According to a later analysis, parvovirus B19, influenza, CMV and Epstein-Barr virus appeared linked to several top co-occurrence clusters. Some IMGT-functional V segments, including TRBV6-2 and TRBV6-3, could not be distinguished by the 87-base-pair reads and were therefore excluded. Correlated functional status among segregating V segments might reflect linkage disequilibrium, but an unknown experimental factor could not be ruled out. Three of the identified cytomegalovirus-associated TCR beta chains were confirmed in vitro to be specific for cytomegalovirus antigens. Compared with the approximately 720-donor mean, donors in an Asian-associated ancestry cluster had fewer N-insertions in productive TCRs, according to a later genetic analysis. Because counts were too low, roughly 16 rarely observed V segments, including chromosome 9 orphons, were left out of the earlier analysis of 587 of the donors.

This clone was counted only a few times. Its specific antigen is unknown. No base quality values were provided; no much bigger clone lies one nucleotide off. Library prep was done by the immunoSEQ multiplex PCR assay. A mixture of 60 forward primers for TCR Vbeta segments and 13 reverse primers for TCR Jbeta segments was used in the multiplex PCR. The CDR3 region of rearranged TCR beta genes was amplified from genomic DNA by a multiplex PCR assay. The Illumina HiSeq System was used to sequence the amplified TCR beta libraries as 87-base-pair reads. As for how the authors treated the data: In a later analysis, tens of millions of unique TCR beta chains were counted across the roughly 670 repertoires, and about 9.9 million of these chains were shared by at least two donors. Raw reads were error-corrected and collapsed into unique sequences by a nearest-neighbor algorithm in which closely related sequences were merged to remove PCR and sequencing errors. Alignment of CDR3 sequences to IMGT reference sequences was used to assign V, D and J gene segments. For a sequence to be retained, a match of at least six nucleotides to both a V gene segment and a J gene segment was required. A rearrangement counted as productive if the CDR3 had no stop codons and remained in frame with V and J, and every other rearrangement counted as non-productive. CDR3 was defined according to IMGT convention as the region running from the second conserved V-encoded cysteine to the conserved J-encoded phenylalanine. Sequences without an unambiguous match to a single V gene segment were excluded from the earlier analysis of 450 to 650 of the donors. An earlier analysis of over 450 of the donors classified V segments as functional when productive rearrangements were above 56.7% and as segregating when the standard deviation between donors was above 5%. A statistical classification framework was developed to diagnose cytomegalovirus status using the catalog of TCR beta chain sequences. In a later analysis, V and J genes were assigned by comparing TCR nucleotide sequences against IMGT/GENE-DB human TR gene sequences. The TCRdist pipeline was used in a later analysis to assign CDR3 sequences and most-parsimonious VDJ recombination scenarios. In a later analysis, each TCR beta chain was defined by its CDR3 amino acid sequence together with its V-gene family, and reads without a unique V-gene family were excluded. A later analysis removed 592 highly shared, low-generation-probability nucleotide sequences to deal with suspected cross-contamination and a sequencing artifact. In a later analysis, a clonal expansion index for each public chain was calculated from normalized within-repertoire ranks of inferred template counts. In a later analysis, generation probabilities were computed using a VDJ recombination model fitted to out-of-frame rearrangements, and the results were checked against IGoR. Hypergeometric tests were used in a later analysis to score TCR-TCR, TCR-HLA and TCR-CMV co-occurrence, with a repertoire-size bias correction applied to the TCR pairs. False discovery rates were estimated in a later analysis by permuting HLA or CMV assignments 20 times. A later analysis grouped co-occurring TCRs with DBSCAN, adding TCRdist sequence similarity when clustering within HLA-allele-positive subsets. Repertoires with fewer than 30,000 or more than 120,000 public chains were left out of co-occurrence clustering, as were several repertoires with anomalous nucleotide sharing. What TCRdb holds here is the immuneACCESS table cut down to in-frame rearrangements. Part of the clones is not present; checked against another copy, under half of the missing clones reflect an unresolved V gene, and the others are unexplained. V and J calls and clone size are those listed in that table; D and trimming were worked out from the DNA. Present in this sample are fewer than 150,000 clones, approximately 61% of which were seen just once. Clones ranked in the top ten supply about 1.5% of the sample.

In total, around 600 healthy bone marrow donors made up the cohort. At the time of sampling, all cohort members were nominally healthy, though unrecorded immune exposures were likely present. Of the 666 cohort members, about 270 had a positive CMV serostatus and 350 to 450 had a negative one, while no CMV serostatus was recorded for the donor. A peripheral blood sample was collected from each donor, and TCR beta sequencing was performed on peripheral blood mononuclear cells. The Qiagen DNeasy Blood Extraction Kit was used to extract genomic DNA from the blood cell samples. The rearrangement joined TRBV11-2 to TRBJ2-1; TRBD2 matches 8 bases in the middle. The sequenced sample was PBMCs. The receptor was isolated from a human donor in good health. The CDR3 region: CASRYGGLGKGEQFF. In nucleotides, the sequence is TGTGCCAGCAGATACGGGGGACTAGGAAAGGGTGAGCAGTTCTTC.